The rows below give T cell receptor beta chains drawn from one sample of a study of human T cells and chemical hapten exposure. TCRdb ran MiXCR on the RACE reads and lists one entry per CDR3 protein. The sample holds fewer than 300,000 distinct CDR3 sequences; more than 6.5% are singletons and the top ten take 2% to 2.5%. Source: whole blood, taken in connection with sensitization to the hapten diphenylcyclopropenone (DPC). These receptors all come from a woman between 40 and 55 years old with alopecia areata. Some clones in this sample may be carry-over from other donors' samples. Each CDR3 is given with its conserved first and last residue. The D gene is left open where the match is weak. Some rows have no size entry. The others give once, few or many, or a class for an expanded clone.

D: TRBD2
J: TRBJ2-3
size: many
V: TRBV7-2
CDR3: CASSTRLAGDRTDTQYF
DNA: TGTGCCAGCAGCACCCGACTAGCGGGGGACCGCACAGATACGCAGTATTTT

D: NA
J: TRBJ2-3
size: NA
V: TRBV29-1
CDR3: CSVAAMERSSTDTQYF
DNA: TGCAGCGTTGCCGCCATGGAGCGATCTAGCACAGATACGCAGTATTTT

D: NA
J: TRBJ2-5
size: few
V: TRBV6-5
CDR3: CASSYTRGETQYF
DNA: TGTGCCAGCAGTTACACCCGCGGCGAGACCCAGTACTTC

D: TRBD1
J: TRBJ1-2
size: NA
V: TRBV18
CDR3: CASSPPNRDRLNYGYTF
DNA: TGTGCCAGCTCACCACCGAATAGGGACAGACTTAACTATGGCTACACCTTC

D: NA
J: TRBJ1-1
size: few
V: TRBV28
CDR3: CASTTGGGQTEAFF
DNA: TGTGCCAGCACCACTGGGGGGGGGCAAACTGAAGCTTTCTTT

D: NA
J: TRBJ1-4
size: NA
V: TRBV14
CDR3: CASSHLFPEKLFF
DNA: TGTGCCAGCAGCCATCTCTTCCCTGAAAAACTGTTTTTT

D: TRBD1
J: TRBJ2-2
size: many
V: TRBV2
CDR3: CASSEDRGQRTGELFF
DNA: TGTGCCAGCAGTGAAGACAGGGGGCAGAGGACCGGGGAGCTGTTTTTT

D: TRBD1
J: TRBJ1-5
size: many
V: TRBV18
CDR3: CASSPGTGDNQPQHF
DNA: TGTGCCAGCTCACCAGGGACAGGGGACAATCAGCCCCAGCATTTT

D: NA
J: TRBJ1-1
size: few
V: TRBV29-1
CDR3: CSVILPRGEAFF
DNA: TGCAGCGTGATCCTGCCCCGGGGTGAAGCTTTCTTT

D: NA
J: TRBJ1-2
size: few
V: TRBV2
CDR3: CASSDVRANYGYTF
DNA: TGTGCCAGCAGTGATGTGAGGGCTAACTATGGCTACACCTTC

D: TRBD2
J: TRBJ2-2
size: NA
V: TRBV3-1
CDR3: CASKGGANTGELFF
DNA: TGTGCCAGCAAGGGAGGGGCGAACACCGGGGAGCTGTTTTTT

D: NA
J: TRBJ1-2
size: NA
V: TRBV20-1
CDR3: CSARGLIPGGLGYTF
DNA: TGCAGTGCTAGAGGTTTAATCCCGGGAGGCCTTGGCTACACCTTC

D: NA
J: TRBJ2-5
size: NA
V: TRBV5-6
CDR3: CASSRQNPTQYF
DNA: TGTGCCAGCAGTCGACAGAATCCGACCCAGTACTTC

D: TRBD1
J: TRBJ2-2
size: few
V: TRBV10-3
CDR3: CAIGQVANTGELFF
DNA: TGTGCCATCGGACAGGTCGCGAACACCGGGGAGCTGTTTTTT

D: TRBD2
J: TRBJ2-2
size: few
V: TRBV7-6
CDR3: CASSSRLAGVRTGELFF
DNA: TGTGCCAGCAGCTCTCGACTAGCGGGAGTGCGGACCGGGGAGCTGTTTTTT

D: TRBD2
J: TRBJ2-4
size: NA
V: TRBV20-1
CDR3: CSATTAGTSGAAKNIQYF
DNA: TGCAGTGCTACTACGGCCGGGACTAGCGGGGCAGCCAAAAACATTCAGTACTTC

D: TRBD2
J: TRBJ2-1
size: few
V: TRBV3-1
CDR3: CASSQELIAGYNEQFF
DNA: TGTGCCAGCAGCCAAGAACTAATAGCGGGCTACAATGAGCAGTTCTTC

D: NA
J: TRBJ1-4
size: many
V: TRBV5-1
CDR3: CASSLALGRDEKLFF
DNA: TGCGCCAGCAGCTTGGCCTTGGGTCGTGATGAAAAACTGTTTTTT

D: NA
J: TRBJ2-3
size: few
V: TRBV5-6
CDR3: CASSLRAGTTDTQYF
DNA: TGTGCCAGCAGCTTGAGGGCGGGGACCACAGATACGCAGTATTTT

D: NA
J: TRBJ1-5
size: few
V: TRBV18
CDR3: CASSPSVGGNQPQHF
DNA: TGTGCCAGCTCACCAAGTGTAGGGGGGAATCAGCCCCAGCATTTT

D: NA
J: TRBJ1-2
size: few
V: TRBV7-2
CDR3: CASSFIQVSYGYTF
DNA: TGTGCCAGCAGCTTCATACAGGTTTCCTATGGCTACACCTTC

D: NA
J: TRBJ2-5
size: few
V: TRBV7-2
CDR3: CASSFRYQETQYF
DNA: TGTGCCAGCAGCTTCCGCTATCAAGAGACCCAGTACTTC

D: TRBD2
J: TRBJ2-1
size: NA
V: TRBV20-1
CDR3: CSAGTSGNSYNEQFF
DNA: TGCAGTGCTGGGACTAGCGGGAACTCCTACAATGAGCAGTTCTTC

D: NA
J: TRBJ2-4
size: many
V: TRBV21-1
CDR3: CASSSVGGSLGLAKNIQYF
DNA: TGTGCCAGCAGCTCGGTCGGAGGGAGCCTCGGTCTAGCCAAAAACATTCAGTACTTC

D: NA
J: TRBJ2-3
size: NA
V: TRBV9
CDR3: CASSVALRTSHTTDTQYF
DNA: TGTGCCAGCAGCGTAGCTCTACGGACAAGCCACACCACAGATACGCAGTATTTT

D: TRBD2
J: TRBJ2-3
size: few
V: TRBV7-2
CDR3: CASSSRTSGRRDTQYF
DNA: TGTGCCAGCAGCTCCCGGACTAGCGGGAGGAGAGATACGCAGTATTTT

D: TRBD1
J: TRBJ2-3
size: NA
V: TRBV24-1
CDR3: CATSDFLRGQTDTQYF
DNA: TGTGCCACCAGTGATTTCCTAAGGGGGCAAACAGATACGCAGTATTTT

D: NA
J: TRBJ2-1
size: NA
V: TRBV18
CDR3: CASSPRNDNEQFF
DNA: TGTGCCAGCTCACCACGAAACGACAATGAGCAGTTCTTC

D: NA
J: TRBJ1-1
size: many
V: TRBV6-2/TRBV6-3
CDR3: CASSYRESTEAFF
DNA: TGTGCCAGCAGTTACCGTGAGTCCACTGAAGCTTTCTTT

D: TRBD2
J: TRBJ2-3
size: few
V: TRBV6-5
CDR3: CASSYPGGRQYF
DNA: TGTGCCAGCAGTTACCCGGGGGGTAGACAGTATTTT

D: NA
J: TRBJ2-7
size: NA
V: TRBV20-1
CDR3: CSAITSSSYEQYF
DNA: TGCAGTGCTATAACCTCTAGCAGCTACGAGCAGTACTTC

D: TRBD2
J: TRBJ2-7
size: NA
V: TRBV28
CDR3: CASSLSKAGGPEQYF
DNA: TGTGCCAGCAGTTTGAGTAAGGCGGGAGGACCCGAGCAGTACTTC

D: NA
J: TRBJ2-7
size: NA
V: TRBV5-1
CDR3: CASSLGAVYEQYF
DNA: TGCGCCAGCAGCTTGGGGGCCGTCTACGAGCAGTACTTC

D: NA
J: TRBJ1-1
size: NA
V: TRBV20-1
CDR3: CSDGNTEAFF
DNA: TGCAGTGACGGGAACACTGAAGCTTTCTTT

D: TRBD2
J: TRBJ2-7
size: few
V: TRBV7-9
CDR3: CASSLASGYSYEQYF
DNA: TGTGCCAGCAGCTTAGCTAGCGGGTACTCCTACGAGCAGTACTTC

D: NA
J: TRBJ2-5
size: many
V: TRBV5-1
CDR3: CASSPDSGETQYF
DNA: TGCGCCAGCAGCCCGGACTCCGGAGAGACCCAGTACTTC

D: NA
J: TRBJ1-1
size: few
V: TRBV5-1
CDR3: CASSLRPNLNTEAFF
DNA: TGCGCCAGCAGCTTGAGACCGAACTTAAACACTGAAGCTTTCTTT

D: NA
J: TRBJ2-1
size: NA
V: TRBV7-2
CDR3: CASSLVGSRKYNEQFF
DNA: TGTGCCAGCAGCTTAGTAGGGAGCAGGAAATACAATGAGCAGTTCTTC

D: NA
J: TRBJ2-5
size: many
V: TRBV12-3/TRBV12-4
CDR3: CASSLVARLETQYF
DNA: TGTGCCAGCAGTTTAGTGGCTAGATTGGAGACCCAGTACTTC

D: NA
J: TRBJ1-6
size: few
V: TRBV6-2/TRBV6-3
CDR3: CASTSGGVNSPLHF
DNA: TGTGCCAGCACCTCCGGCGGTGTTAATTCACCCCTCCACTTT

D: NA
J: TRBJ1-5
size: few
V: TRBV6-2/TRBV6-3
CDR3: CASTYSGGNQPQHF
DNA: TGTGCCAGCACTTACTCAGGGGGCAATCAGCCCCAGCATTTT

D: NA
J: TRBJ2-2
size: NA
V: TRBV5-1
CDR3: CASSLGANTGELFF
DNA: TGCGCCAGCAGCTTAGGGGCGAACACCGGGGAGCTGTTTTTT

D: TRBD1
J: TRBJ1-2
size: few
V: TRBV7-2
CDR3: CASSLGQGDGYTF
DNA: TGTGCCAGCAGCTTAGGTCAGGGGGATGGCTACACCTTC

D: NA
J: TRBJ1-2
size: few
V: TRBV7-9
CDR3: CASSLAGAGYGYTF
DNA: TGTGCCAGCAGCTTAGCCGGGGCTGGCTATGGCTACACCTTC

D: NA
J: TRBJ2-7
size: few
V: TRBV4-1
CDR3: CASSQQGPHGPYEQYF
DNA: TGCGCCAGCAGCCAACAGGGTCCGCACGGCCCCTACGAGCAGTACTTC

D: NA
J: TRBJ1-5
size: NA
V: TRBV6-6
CDR3: CASSYSFPIYRSGNQPQHF
DNA: TGTGCCAGCAGTTACTCTTTCCCAATCTACAGGAGCGGCAATCAGCCCCAGCATTTT

D: NA
J: TRBJ1-2
size: few
V: TRBV27
CDR3: CASSFGRFNYGYTF
DNA: TGTGCCAGCAGTTTTGGCCGATTTAACTATGGCTACACCTTC

D: NA
J: TRBJ2-5
size: once
V: TRBV6-5
CDR3: CASSYSFEAGAWAETQYF
DNA: TGTGCCAGCAGTTACTCGTTTGAGGCGGGCGCGTGGGCAGAGACCCAGTACTTC

D: TRBD1
J: TRBJ2-6
size: NA
V: TRBV2
CDR3: CASRDRASSGANVLTF
DNA: TGTGCCAGCAGGGACAGGGCCTCTTCTGGGGCCAACGTCCTGACTTTC

D: NA
J: TRBJ2-3
size: NA
V: TRBV28
CDR3: CASSLSQRGRTDTQYF
DNA: TGTGCCAGCAGTTTATCCCAACGGGGTCGCACAGATACGCAGTATTTT

D: NA
J: TRBJ1-6
size: NA
V: TRBV30
CDR3: CAYSTGLNSPLHF
DNA: TGTGCCTACTCGACAGGACTAAATTCACCCCTCCACTTT

D: NA
J: TRBJ2-5
size: few
V: TRBV4-3
CDR3: CASSQDEEETQYF
DNA: TGCGCCAGCAGCCAAGACGAGGAAGAGACCCAGTACTTC

D: NA
J: TRBJ2-3
size: few
V: TRBV7-9
CDR3: CASSLEATVYTQYF
DNA: TGTGCCAGCAGCTTAGAGGCGACAGTCTATACGCAGTATTTT

D: TRBD2
J: TRBJ2-2
size: once
V: TRBV20-1
CDR3: CSAHSGTSETGELFF
DNA: TGCAGTGCCCATTCCGGGACTAGCGAGACCGGGGAGCTGTTTTTT

D: NA
J: TRBJ2-3
size: many
V: TRBV2
CDR3: CASRYRDSTDTQYF
DNA: TGTGCCAGCAGATACAGGGATAGCACAGATACGCAGTATTTT

D: TRBD1
J: TRBJ1-3
size: many
V: TRBV29-1
CDR3: CSVDLGDRSRNTIYF
DNA: TGCAGCGTTGATTTAGGGGACAGGAGTAGAAACACCATATATTTT

D: NA
J: TRBJ1-2
size: few
V: TRBV29-1
CDR3: CSANIDYGYTF
DNA: TGCAGCGCCAATATTGACTATGGCTACACCTTC

D: TRBD1
J: TRBJ1-2
size: NA
V: TRBV28
CDR3: CASRVDRFQSYTF
DNA: TGTGCCAGCAGGGTGGACAGGTTCCAGAGCTACACCTTC

D: NA
J: TRBJ1-5
size: NA
V: TRBV18
CDR3: CASSPRGLGDQPQHF
DNA: TGTGCCAGCTCACCCCGGGGGTTGGGAGATCAGCCCCAGCATTTT

D: TRBD2
J: TRBJ2-5
size: NA
V: TRBV7-8
CDR3: CASSGRTSGRKETQYF
DNA: TGTGCCAGCAGCGGTCGGACTAGCGGGAGGAAAGAGACCCAGTACTTC